Listed below are T cell receptor beta chains from one sample, sequenced in a study of blood T cells in healthy people across ages. MiXCR, applied by TCRdb to the 5' RACE reads, yields one record per CDR3 protein. The sample consists of approximately 730,000 distinct CDR3 sequences, around 46% of them appearing once. The source material was blood. The receptors stem from a woman aged 60-70 years in good health. Both conserved end residues are trimmed from each CDR3. The D gene is left open where the match is weak. Size tells how often a clone was seen (once, few, many) or the class of an expanded clone, and some rows leave it out.

>.|.|TRBV12-3/TRBV12-4|TRBJ1-5
ASSVARNQPQH
>once|.|TRBV7-9|TRBJ2-1
ASSLWRELYNEQF
>few|.|TRBV29-1|TRBJ2-1
SVVKWGMDEQF
>few|TRBD1|TRBV6-2/TRBV6-3|TRBJ2-7
ASSVTLRQGVNGQY
>few|.|TRBV7-2|TRBJ2-1
ASSLGHRQF
>.|TRBD2|TRBV3-1|TRBJ2-1
ASSQDVLAGGPWEQF
>few|.|TRBV7-2|TRBJ1-2
ASNYGGSGYT
>many|TRBD1|TRBV7-2|TRBJ1-2
ASTANRGLSYGYT
>few|.|TRBV7-9|TRBJ1-2
ASSFWEGGYT
>.|TRBD2|TRBV20-1|TRBJ2-1
SARPTSETYNEQF
>.|TRBD2|TRBV4-3|TRBJ2-2
ASSQDERGGLF
>few|.|TRBV29-1|TRBJ2-7
SVELWRNKGSYEQY
>few|.|TRBV4-3|TRBJ2-1
ASSQDRDSFSEQGVAQF
>.|.|TRBV6-2/TRBV6-3|TRBJ2-3
ASSRDAGSQY
>few|.|TRBV20-1|.
SASRTESSYNEQY
>.|TRBD2|TRBV20-1|TRBJ2-7
SASPLAGEQY
>few|.|TRBV9|TRBJ2-7
ASSPPGGVYEQY
>.|TRBD2|TRBV7-9|TRBJ2-3
ASRTSGSQDTQY
>many|TRBD1|TRBV3-1|TRBJ2-1
ASSPGTGAYNEQF
>many|.|TRBV25-1|TRBJ1-5
ASSAGNQPQH
>.|.|TRBV29-1|.
SAAGPGNEQY
>.|TRBD2|TRBV20-1|TRBJ2-5
SASLAGVWRETQY
>.|.|TRBV4-2|TRBJ1-5
ASSQGEVQPQH
>.|TRBD1|TRBV6-5|TRBJ1-5
ASSWDRNDQPQH
>.|.|TRBV4-2|TRBJ1-2
ASSQDAGSYGYT
>many|TRBD1|TRBV6-5|TRBJ1-2
ASSARGGANYGYT
>.|.|TRBV3-1|TRBJ1-2
ASSQDTGNYGYT
>.|TRBD1|TRBV29-1|TRBJ2-1
SVYQGAYSYNERY
>.|TRBD1|TRBV28|TRBJ1-5
ASSLTGDYSNQPQH
>.|TRBD1|TRBV29-1|TRBJ1-2
SVASSTLDREGGYT
>few|.|TRBV19|.
ASSTTWDGYEQY
>.|.|TRBV6-6|TRBJ1-4
ASSFGAPNEKLF
>.|.|TRBV11-3|TRBJ2-1
ASSSPGGEQF
>once|TRBD2|TRBV11-2|TRBJ2-5
AGSSAFRGRARETQY
>.|.|TRBV27|TRBJ2-5
ASSFTGSQETQY
>.|.|TRBV28|TRBJ2-1
ASTYPGNYNEQF
>.|.|TRBV6-2/TRBV6-3|TRBJ1-1
ASRTRQFNTEAF
>.|.|TRBV13|TRBJ2-1
ASSLVLSYNGQF
>.|TRBD2|TRBV20-1|TRBJ2-6
SALFARGVSGANVLT
>few|.|TRBV6-5|TRBJ2-1
ASSRDGGYNEQF